This entry lists 32 T cell receptor beta chains sequenced from one sample in a study of shared clonotypes between healthy human individuals. The repertoire was sequenced with immunoSEQ multiplex PCR; TCRdb's copy has only in-frame clones and lacks some. Among hundreds of thousands of clones, 80% to 95% were seen once, and the ten largest hold about 24%. Naivety among CD8 cells was defined by CD45RO negativity and positive CCR7 selection, thereby excluding terminally differentiated effector memory CD45RA+ cells. Sequences were obtained from naive CD8+ T cells sorted from blood. Receptor source: a man between 25 and 39 years old in good health.

V is TRBV19 and J is TRBJ2-7, with 9 bases matching TRBD2. V shed 3 bases, J shed 2 bases, and the junction held 5 bases outside the gene matches. The CDR3 has 15 amino acids. The germline V gene encodes CDR1 LNHDA and CDR2 SQIVND (reference sequence). The CDR3 spells CASSIIAGEAYEQYF. The CDR3 coding sequence is TGTGCCAGTAGTATCATAGCGGGAGAGGCCTACGAGCAGTACTTC.

CDR3 coding DNA: TGTGCCAGCAGCGTAGGAGGATCTGGACAGTCCTACGAGCAGTACTTC. Translating gives CASSVGGSGQSYEQYF. The chain employs TRBV9 and TRBJ2-7, with D perhaps TRBD1 (6 bases). The CDR3 runs to 16 residues. CDR1 is SGDLS and CDR2 is YYNGEE in the germline V gene. V lost 0 bases to trimming and J lost 1 base, with 14 bases between them.

The chain carries TRBV28 and TRBJ2-1, with D hard to call. CDR3 length: 15 residues. Germline V CDR1 and CDR2: MDHEN, SYDVKM. The V end lost 5 bases, the J end lost 0 bases, and 11 bases lay between the germline ends. CDR3 amino acids: CASSPLGNSYNEQFF. In nucleotides, the CDR3 is TGTGCCAGCAGTCCCCTGGGCAACTCCTACAATGAGCAGTTCTTC. The full variable domain, completed using reference TRBV28 and TRBJ2-1, is DVKVTQSSRYLVKRTGEKVFLECVQDMDHENMFWYRQDPGLGLRLIYFSYDVKMKEKGDIPEGYSVSREKKERFSLILESASTNQTSMYLCASSPLGNSYNEQFFGPGTRLTVL.

The gene calls are TRBV7-9 and TRBJ1-2, with TRBD1 matching over 8 bases. CDR1 and CDR2 (germline): SEHNR, FQNEAQ (reference sequence). Trimming at V came to 5 bases and at J to 6 bases, leaving 2 bases not matched to a gene. The CDR3 contains 12 residues. The CDR3 region is CASSLDRDGYTF. CDR3 DNA sequence: TGTGCCAGCAGCCTGGACAGGGATGGCTACACCTTC.

V usage is TRBV27 and J usage is TRBJ2-1, with 12 bases matching TRBD2. Germline CDR1 MNHEY, CDR2 SMNVEV (reference sequence). The CDR3 is made up of 16 amino acids. The J segment lost 6 bases and the V segment lost 5 bases, leaving 8 bases of the junction unmatched. In DNA, the CDR3 is TGTGCCAGCAGTCCTATCCGGACTAGCGGGATCAATGAGCAGTTCTTC. Translation gives CASSPIRTSGINEQFF.

The rearrangement uses TRBV7-2 and TRBJ1-2; 10 nucleotides match TRBD1. CDR1 is SGHTA and CDR2 is FQGNSA in the germline V gene. This CDR3 comprises 14 residues. The V gene end was trimmed by 4 bases and the J gene end by 8 bases; junction bases not matched to a gene: 7. Here the CDR3 DNA reads TGTGCCAGCAGCTCAGGGACAGGGGCTGTGGGCTACACCTTC. Protein product: CASSSGTGAVGYTF.

The J gene is TRBJ2-1, the V gene TRBV7-8, with D possibly being TRBD2 (6 bases). The CDR3 is 14 residues long. Germline loops: CDR1 SGHVS, CDR2 FQNEAQ. V was shortened by 7 bases and J by 5 bases, with 15 bases between the two germline ends. CDR3 nucleotides: TGTGCCAGCATGCTAGCGAATCCCCACAATGAGCAGTTCTTC. This codes for CASMLANPHNEQFF. Full variable domain (missing parts from reference TRBV7-8 and TRBJ2-1): GAGVSQSPRYKVAKRGQDVALRCDPISGHVSLFWYQQALGQGPEFLTYFQNEAQLDKSGLPSDRFFAERPEGSVSTLKIQRTQQEDSAVYLCASMLANPHNEQFFGPGTRLTVL.

This sequence joins TRBV11-2 and TRBJ2-1; D is possibly TRBD1 or TRBD2 (5 bases each). The CDR3 is made up of 16 amino acids. The V end was cut by 3 bases, the J end by 9 bases, with 21 bases between. Germline CDR1 and CDR2: SGHAT and FQNNGV. In DNA form, the CDR3 reads TGTGCCAGCAGCTTGCCCCTCGGGACCTCTAAGGGTGAGCAGTTCTTC. Translation gives CASSLPLGTSKGEQFF.

The chain employs TRBV7-9 and TRBJ2-2; D gene ambiguous. CDR1 is SEHNR and CDR2 is FQNEAQ in the germline V gene (reference sequence). The CDR3 loop spans 12 amino acids. The V gene lost 6 bases and the J gene lost 4 bases, with 6 bases spanning the gap. DNA of the CDR3: TGTGCCAGCAGACCGGGCACCGGGGAGCTGTTTTTT. Translated, it gives CASRPGTGELFF.

This chain joins TRBV29-1 and TRBJ1-2; D gene ambiguous. Between the trimmed V and J ends, which lost 4 bases and 4 bases, there was a span of 22 bases. This CDR3 comprises 16 residues. Germline CDR1 reads SQVTM; CDR2 reads ANQGSEA. The CDR3 sequence: CSVGVWGTTKTYGYTF. The CDR3 coding sequence is TGCAGCGTTGGTGTCTGGGGAACCACGAAGACCTATGGCTACACCTTC.

CDR3 sequence: CASSLERSPTGNTEAFF. The CDR3 bases are TGTGCCAGCAGCTTAGAGAGATCACCCACAGGGAACACTGAAGCTTTCTTT. The chain uses TRBV11-2 and TRBJ1-1, with a weak D call TRBD1 (5 bases). Trimming took 0 bases from V and 1 from J, leaving 15 bases between them. CDR3 length equals 17 residues. Germline CDR1 reads SGHAT; CDR2 reads FQNNGV.

The CDR3 is CASSLREGAANEKLFF. CDR3 DNA: TGTGCCAGCAGCTTACGGGAGGGGGCGGCTAATGAAAAACTGTTTTTT. The rearrangement joins TRBV7-9 to TRBJ1-4; TRBD1 matches 7 bases. J lost 3 bases, V lost 2 bases, and 6 bases had no gene match. Germline V gene lookup returns CDR1 SEHNR and CDR2 FQNEAQ (reference sequence). The CDR3 runs to 16 residues.

This chain joins TRBV7-8 and TRBJ1-1; 8 bases line up with TRBD1. Germline values: CDR1 SGHVS, CDR2 FQNEAQ. This CDR3 is built from 15 residues. Trimming cost V 0 bases and J 6 bases; bases outside gene matches: 6. The CDR3 DNA reads TGTGCCAGCAGCTTAGCTCCAGGGGGCTTACCTGAAGCTTTCTTT. It yields the protein CASSLAPGGLPEAFF.

V gene TRBV11-2 combines with J gene TRBJ2-1; possibly TRBD1 or TRBD2 for D (5 bases each). V was clipped by 5 bases and J by 4 bases, with 12 bases between them. Germline V lookup: CDR1 SGHAT, CDR2 FQNNGV. The CDR3 is 14 amino acids. DNA for the CDR3: TGTGCCAGCAGCGACGGGACGGATTACAATGAGCAGTTCTTC. This translates into CASSDGTDYNEQFF. The variable domain in full, with the rest retrieved from reference TRBV11-2 and TRBJ2-1, is EAGVAQSPRYKIIEKRQSVAFWCNPISGHATLYWYQQILGQGPKLLIQFQNNGVVDDSQLPKDRFSAERLKGVDSTLKIQPAKLEDSAVYLCASSDGTDYNEQFFGPGTRLTVL.

The chain links TRBV11-2 to TRBJ2-3; D is uncertain. The V end lost 5 bases, the J end lost 3 bases, and 9 bases lay between the germline ends. Germline lookup yields CDR1 SGHAT and CDR2 FQNNGV. The CDR3 spans 13 residues. CDR3 in amino acids: CASSTDQTDTQYF. The CDR3 region has the DNA TGTGCCAGCAGCACCGACCAGACAGATACGCAGTATTTT.

The chain has TRBV29-1 and TRBJ2-1, with no clear D. Germline-derived CDR1 and CDR2 are SQVTM and ANQGSEA. The CDR3 sequence is 15 residues long. V was clipped by 7 bases and J by 0 bases, with 16 bases between them. The CDR3 coding sequence is TGCAGCGCTCTCGGACGAGCCAACTCCTACAATGAGCAGTTCTTC. It yields the protein CSALGRANSYNEQFF.

This clone occurred once. CDR3 bases: TGTGCCAGCAAAGCCCGGGGGGCAGGAGAGACCCAGTACTTC. Translated: CASKARGAGETQYF. The gene calls are TRBV11-2 and TRBJ2-5, with D perhaps TRBD2 (7 bases). CDR3 size: 14 residues. From germline, CDR1 is SGHAT and CDR2 FQNNGV. The V end lost 7 bases, the J end lost 4 bases, and 16 bases lay between the germline ends.

The V call is TRBV19, the J call TRBJ2-1, with 7 bases aligning to TRBD2. Germline lookup yields CDR1 LNHDA and CDR2 SQIVND (reference sequence). The CDR3 totals 15 residues. J gave up 1 base and V 7 bases, and 7 bases lay outside the gene matches. CDR3 protein: CASTSGIASYNEQFF. CDR3 coding DNA: TGTGCCAGTACAAGCGGGATAGCGTCCTACAATGAGCAGTTCTTC.

The rearrangement links TRBV29-1 to TRBJ2-1; D possibly corresponds to TRBD1 (5 bases). The germline V gene encodes CDR1 SQVTM and CDR2 ANQGSEA. The CDR3 is 12 residues long. The V end lost 7 bases, the J end lost 8 bases, and 15 bases lay between the germline ends. The CDR3 region is CSAQGFRDEQFF. The CDR3 nucleotides read TGCAGCGCCCAGGGTTTTCGCGATGAGCAGTTCTTC.

A single count supports this clone. The genes are TRBV27 and TRBJ1-1; D perhaps matches TRBD1 (5 bases). The CDR3 sequence is 15 residues long. V lost 1 base to trimming and J lost 5 bases, with 14 bases between them. The germline V gene has CDR1 MNHEY and CDR2 SMNVEV (reference sequence). CDR3 coding DNA: TGTGCCAGCAGTTTATTGTCCCTCCGGGGGACTGAAGCTTTCTTT. Protein sequence: CASSLLSLRGTEAFF.

The V call is TRBV12-1, the J call TRBJ2-5; no check of the table's D call, TRBD1, against the DNA was made. TRBV12-1 counts as a pseudogene. This CDR3 comprises 20 residues. The CDR3 protein is CASSFEGFKGLRRCKETQYF. Written as DNA, the CDR3 is TGTGCCAGCAGCTTTGAGGGGTTTAAGGGGCTTAGACGATGTAAGGAGACCCAGTACTTC.

The chain links TRBV28 to TRBJ2-7; D gene ambiguous. The CDR3 is made up of 11 amino acids. CDR1 and CDR2 from the germline V gene are MDHEN and SYDVKM. The ends were cut back, 8 bases at V and 3 bases at J, with 8 bases in the middle. CDR3 region: CASPDRYEQYF. CDR3 nucleotides: TGTGCCAGCCCGGACCGCTACGAGCAGTACTTC.

The chain carries TRBV9 and TRBJ2-5; 9 nucleotides match TRBD1. The CDR3 is made up of 16 amino acids. V was pared by 3 bases and J by 4 bases, with 10 bases of the junction left unmatched. Germline V gene lookup returns CDR1 SGDLS and CDR2 YYNGEE. CDR3 residues: CASSARTGEEVETQYF. In DNA form, the CDR3 reads TGTGCCAGCAGCGCAAGGACAGGGGAGGAGGTAGAGACCCAGTACTTC.

This chain links TRBV27 with TRBJ2-7; 7 bases match TRBD1. From germline, CDR1 is MNHEY and CDR2 SMNVEV (reference sequence). The CDR3 runs to 12 residues. With V trimmed by 5 bases and J by 5 bases, 3 bases remained unmatched. The CDR3 region has the DNA TGTGCCAGCAGTCCAGACAGGGACGAGCAGTACTTC. Translated, it gives CASSPDRDEQYF.

The chain combines TRBV10-3 with TRBJ1-3; D remains ambiguous. The V and J ends lost 2 bases and 2 bases respectively, with 7 bases between them. This CDR3 region has 14 residues. CDR1 ENHRY and CDR2 SYGVKD come from the germline V gene. The CDR3 nucleotides are TGTGCCATCAGTGAGGAGGCCACTGGAAACACCATATATTTT. It is translated as CAISEEATGNTIYF.

The rearrangement links TRBV6-1 to TRBJ1-1; possible D gene TRBD1, 5 bases. The V end was cut by 2 bases, the J end by 7 bases, with 17 bases between. The CDR3 has 15 residues. Germline CDR1 MNHNS, CDR2 SASEGT. The CDR3 bases are TGTGCCAGCAGTGAACTCCTGGGGGGAGCTGTTGAAGCTTTCTTT. Protein: CASSELLGGAVEAFF.

V is TRBV5-4 and J is TRBJ2-1; D call uncertain. The CDR3 runs 13 residues. Trimming removed 4 bases from V and 5 bases from J, with 10 bases in between. Germline V gene data show CDR1 as SGHNT and CDR2 as YYREEE (reference sequence). As DNA, the CDR3 is TGTGCCAGCAGCAGCGAGTCCCACAATGAGCAGTTCTTC. Residues: CASSSESHNEQFF.

V gene TRBV30 combines with J gene TRBJ2-5; maybe TRBD2 (6 bases). CDR1 GTSNPN and CDR2 SVGIG come from the germline V gene (reference sequence). The length of the CDR3 is 11 residues. Trimming left V 4 bases short and J 4 bases short, with 7 bases between. The CDR3, as DNA: TGTGCCTGGAACGGGGGAGAGACCCAGTACTTC. It is translated as CAWNGGETQYF.

The chain is built from TRBV10-3 and TRBJ2-3; D could derive from TRBD1 or TRBD2 (5 bases each). The CDR3 has 15 amino acids. Deletions cut 5 bases from V and 3 bases from J, with 15 bases between. CDR1 and CDR2 (germline): ENHRY, SYGVKD. CDR3 sequence (DNA): TGTGCCATCAGTTCCCTCGTGGGGGAGACAGATACGCAGTATTTT. Protein: CAISSLVGETDTQYF.

The V and J genes are TRBV4-1 and TRBJ2-1; D is undetermined. There are 12 residues in the CDR3. Germline V gives CDR1 MGHRA, CDR2 YSYEKL. V shed 9 bases and J shed 7 bases, with 13 bases lying between them. CDR3 nucleotides: TGCGCCAGTGGACGCAGCGAGAATGAGCAGTTCTTC. The encoded protein is CASGRSENEQFF.

The genes are TRBV30 and TRBJ1-1, with 7 bases aligning to TRBD1. The V gene's germline CDR1 is GTSNPN and CDR2 SVGIG (reference sequence). The CDR3 has 17 residues. CDR3 residues: CASYTPGGYGPNTEAFF. In DNA form, the CDR3 reads TGTGCTTCTTACACTCCAGGGGGGTATGGCCCCAACACTGAAGCTTTCTTT.

In this sample, this clone turned up a few times. The chain couples TRBV7-8 to TRBJ2-1; 10 positions agree with TRBD2. After removal of 5 bases from V and 8 bases from J, the junction contained 9 bases not matched to a gene. CDR1 is SGHVS, CDR2 FQNEAQ, per germline. The CDR3 has 15 amino acids. DNA for the CDR3: TGTGCCAGCAGCCCAAGGACTAGCGGAAGGGATGAGCAGTTCTTC. It specifies CASSPRTSGRDEQFF.